This entry is about one T cell receptor (beta chain). Its antigen remains unknown. The CDR3 extends over 9 amino acids. The V gene's germline CDR1 is DFQATT and CDR2 SNEGSKA (reference sequence). Profiling relied on immunoSEQ multiplex PCR, and the TCRdb table lists in-frame clones only, not all of them. The sample consists of some 180,000 clones, about 89% of them appearing once. This record belongs to a study of cytomegalovirus exposure and HLA in healthy donors. The study's findings and limits: The majority of TCR sequences were rare, yet some public TCRs appeared in many donors.

The chain couples TRBV20-1 to TRBJ1-2; a weak D match, TRBD1 (5 bases). The receptor was isolated from a man in his thirties or forties in good health and CMV-seropositive. Sequencing was carried out using PBMCs. The DNA for the CDR3 is TGCGCCCCCAGAGGGGCGCACACCTTC. It yields the protein CAPRGAHTF.